These T cell receptor beta chains were read from a single sample in a study of blood T cell repertoires in COVID-19. Only in-frame clones appear in the TCRdb table, and some are missing; sequencing was by immunoSEQ multiplex PCR. The data contain some 350,000 clones, about 83% of them singletons. The source material was peripheral blood. These receptors originate from a man aged 30 to 45 with active or convalescent COVID-19. The CDR3 runs from the conserved cysteine through the conserved F or W. Fields, in order: J gene, V gene, D gene, clone size, CDR3 protein, CDR3 DNA. A D gene is named only where the DNA matches it firmly. The size of a clone is reported for some rows only, either as once, few or many, or as a class for expanded clones.

TRBJ2-1 | TRBV6-6 | . | . | CASSFKRGEGHNEQFF | TGTGCCAGCAGTTTTAAAAGGGGGGAGGGTCACAATGAGCAGTTCTTC
TRBJ1-5 | TRBV6-1 | . | few | CASSERQVNQPQHF | TGTGCCAGCAGTGAAAGACAGGTTAATCAGCCCCAGCATTTT
TRBJ1-4 | TRBV11-2 | . | few | CASSRREGSEKLFF | TGTGCCAGCAGCCGCAGGGAGGGGAGCGAAAAACTGTTTTTT
TRBJ1-3 | TRBV5-1 | . | few | CASSLQPTSGNTIYF | TGCGCCAGCAGCTTACAGCCCACCTCTGGAAACACCATATATTTT
TRBJ1-1 | TRBV9 | TRBD1 | . | CASSLTGGRRTEAFF | TGTGCCAGCAGTCTCACAGGGGGCAGGCGAACTGAAGCTTTCTTT
TRBJ1-4 | TRBV27 | . | . | CASSLTVGTNEKLFF | TGTGCCAGCAGTCTTACGGTCGGTACTAATGAAAAACTGTTTTTT
TRBJ2-1 | TRBV29-1 | . | once | CSVEDQGYSYNEQFF | TGCAGCGTTGAAGACCAGGGGTACTCCTACAATGAGCAGTTCTTC
TRBJ1-2 | TRBV12-3/TRBV12-4 | . | . | CASSRGGWEGYTF | TGTGCCAGCAGTCGCGGAGGTTGGGAGGGCTACACCTTC
TRBJ2-2 | TRBV9 | . | . | CASSTQGGELFF | TGTGCCAGCAGCACACAGGGCGGGGAGCTGTTTTTT
TRBJ1-1 | TRBV7-8 | TRBD1 | few | CASSQQGAEAFF | TGTGCCAGCAGCCAACAGGGGGCTGAAGCTTTCTTT
TRBJ2-3 | TRBV5-1 | TRBD2 | . | CASSSSGIEDTQYF | TGCGCCAGCAGCTCTAGCGGGATCGAAGATACGCAGTATTTT
TRBJ2-2 | TRBV4-1 | TRBD1 | few | CASSHGSGTENTGELFF | TGCGCCAGCAGCCATGGCTCCGGGACAGAGAACACCGGGGAGCTGTTTTTT
TRBJ2-3 | TRBV19 | . | . | CASSTSGVLDTQYF | TGTGCCAGTAGTACCTCAGGGGTCCTTGATACGCAGTATTTT
TRBJ2-1 | TRBV3-1/TRBV3-2 | TRBD2 | . | CASSQGRGLEQFF | TGTGCCAGCAGCCAAGGCCGGGGACTAGAGCAGTTCTTC
TRBJ2-3 | TRBV10-3 | TRBD2 | . | CAIKVSGTRTDTQYF | TGTGCCATCAAGGTTAGCGGGACTCGCACAGATACGCAGTATTTT
TRBJ2-5 | TRBV19 | TRBD1 | . | CASSMVGRGKTQYF | TGTGCCAGTAGTATGGTGGGCAGGGGGAAGACCCAGTACTTC
TRBJ1-4 | TRBV9 | . | . | CASGGGNEKLFF | TGTGCCAGCGGAGGAGGGAATGAAAAACTGTTTTTT
TRBJ2-5 | TRBV11-3 | TRBD2 | . | CASSLEGAGGPQETQYF | TGTGCCAGCAGCCTAGAAGGAGCGGGAGGGCCTCAAGAGACCCAGTACTTC
TRBJ1-6 | TRBV7-2 | TRBD1 | . | CASSLRDREHSPLHF | TGTGCCAGCAGCTTAAGAGACAGGGAACATTCACCCCTCCACTTT
TRBJ2-1 | TRBV11-3 | . | . | CASSLEGAHSYNEQFF | TGTGCCAGCAGCTTAGAAGGGGCACACTCCTACAATGAGCAGTTCTTC
TRBJ1-6 | TRBV28 | TRBD1 | . | CASSPTGEVDSPLHF | TGTGCCAGCAGTCCGACAGGGGAGGTAGATTCACCCCTCCACTTT
TRBJ2-7 | TRBV9 | . | few | CASIPGRPYEQYF | TGTGCCAGCATCCCAGGGAGGCCCTACGAGCAGTACTTC
TRBJ2-1 | TRBV14 | TRBD2 | . | CASSSAGGDEQFF | TGTGCCAGCAGCTCCGCTGGGGGGGACGAGCAGTTCTTC
TRBJ1-1 | TRBV7-2 | TRBD1 | few | CASTLGQGNTEAFF | TGTGCCAGCACCCTGGGACAGGGCAACACTGAAGCTTTCTTT
TRBJ1-6 | TRBV6-5 | . | many | CASSPRGGGRSPLHF | TGTGCCAGCAGCCCCAGGGGCGGGGGCAGGTCACCCCTCCACTTT
TRBJ1-1 | TRBV5-1 | TRBD1 | . | CASSLSGGNTEAFF | TGCGCCAGCAGCTTGTCAGGGGGGAACACTGAAGCTTTCTTT
TRBJ1-3 | TRBV7-6 | . | . | CASSSGSSGNTIYF | TGTGCCAGCAGCTCGGGAAGCTCTGGAAACACCATATATTTT
TRBJ1-5 | TRBV6-5 | TRBD1 | few | CASARGRVGQPQHF | TGTGCCAGTGCCAGGGGGCGAGTAGGCCAGCCCCAGCATTTT
TRBJ1-4 | TRBV18 | . | few | CASSPGVDEKLFF | TGTGCCAGCTCACCGGGAGTGGATGAAAAACTGTTTTTT
TRBJ1-4 | TRBV5-6 | TRBD1 | . | CASSLAGTGLEKLFF | TGTGCCAGCAGCTTGGCCGGGACAGGGCTTGAAAAACTGTTTTTT
TRBJ2-7 | TRBV9 | TRBD2 | . | CASSPAPSGRFEQYF | TGTGCCAGCAGCCCCGCTCCTAGCGGGAGATTCGAGCAGTACTTC
TRBJ2-3 | TRBV2 | TRBD2 | . | CASRELAGAHGTDTQYF | TGTGCCAGCAGGGAACTAGCGGGAGCTCACGGCACAGATACGCAGTATTTT
TRBJ1-1 | TRBV5-5 | TRBD1 | few | CASSLLDRVVLNTEAFF | TGTGCCAGCAGCTTGTTGGACAGGGTGGTATTGAATACTGAAGCTTTCTTT
TRBJ2-1 | TRBV9 | . | . | CASSGDEGDEQFF | TGTGCCAGCAGCGGCGATGAGGGCGATGAGCAGTTCTTC
TRBJ2-3 | TRBV24-1 | TRBD2 | . | CATSLAGGIPPSDTQYF | TGTGCCACCAGTCTGGCGGGGGGCATCCCTCCATCAGATACGCAGTATTTT
TRBJ2-1 | TRBV11-2 | . | . | CASSLDNMAVTYNEQFF | TGTGCCAGCAGCTTAGATAATATGGCGGTTACCTACAATGAGCAGTTCTTC
TRBJ1-5 | TRBV29-1 | . | . | CSVGGQDQPQHF | TGCAGCGTGGGAGGGCAAGATCAGCCCCAGCATTTT
TRBJ2-2 | TRBV30 | . | . | CAWGEGVMSGELFF | TGTGCCTGGGGGGAAGGGGTCATGTCCGGGGAGCTGTTTTTT
TRBJ2-7 | TRBV7-9 | . | . | CASSFGSSDYFSYEQYF | TGTGCCAGCAGCTTCGGCAGCTCCGACTACTTTTCCTACGAGCAGTACTTC
TRBJ2-7 | TRBV4-1 | . | . | CASSLLYEQYF | TGCGCCAGCAGCCTACTCTACGAGCAGTACTTC
TRBJ2-2 | TRBV4-3 | TRBD1 | . | CASSQDEQDRKIF | TGCGCCAGCAGCCAAGATGAGCAGGACAGGAAGATTTTT